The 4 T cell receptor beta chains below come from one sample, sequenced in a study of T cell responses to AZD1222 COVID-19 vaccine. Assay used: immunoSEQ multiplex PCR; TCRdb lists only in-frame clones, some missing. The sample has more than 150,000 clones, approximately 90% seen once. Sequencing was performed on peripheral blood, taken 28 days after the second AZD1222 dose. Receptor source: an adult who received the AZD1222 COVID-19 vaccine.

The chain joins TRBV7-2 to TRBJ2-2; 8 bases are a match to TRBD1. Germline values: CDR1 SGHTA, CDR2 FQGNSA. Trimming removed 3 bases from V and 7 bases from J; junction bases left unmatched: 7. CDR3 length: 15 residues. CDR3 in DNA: TGTGCCAGCAGCTTCTACGGACAGGGTGGCGGGGAGCTGTTTTTT. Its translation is CASSFYGQGGGELFF.

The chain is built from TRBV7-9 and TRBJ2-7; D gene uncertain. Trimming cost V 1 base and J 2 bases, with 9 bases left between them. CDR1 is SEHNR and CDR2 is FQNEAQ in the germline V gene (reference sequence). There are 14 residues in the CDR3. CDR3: CASSLGGLAYEQYF. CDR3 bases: TGTGCCAGCAGCTTAGGGGGTCTTGCCTACGAGCAGTACTTC.

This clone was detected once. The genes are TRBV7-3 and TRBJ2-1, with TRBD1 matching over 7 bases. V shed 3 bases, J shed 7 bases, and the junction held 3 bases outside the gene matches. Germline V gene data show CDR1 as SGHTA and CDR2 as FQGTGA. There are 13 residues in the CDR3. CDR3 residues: CASSFQGVNEQFF. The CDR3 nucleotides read TGTGCCAGCAGCTTCCAGGGGGTAAATGAGCAGTTCTTC.

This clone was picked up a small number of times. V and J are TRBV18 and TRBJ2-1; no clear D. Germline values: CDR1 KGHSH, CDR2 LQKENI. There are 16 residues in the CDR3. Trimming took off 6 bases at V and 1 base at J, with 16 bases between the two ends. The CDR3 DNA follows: TGTGCCAGCTCCCCGCCCCGGATGGCGTCCTACAATGAGCAGTTCTTC. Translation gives CASSPPRMASYNEQFF.